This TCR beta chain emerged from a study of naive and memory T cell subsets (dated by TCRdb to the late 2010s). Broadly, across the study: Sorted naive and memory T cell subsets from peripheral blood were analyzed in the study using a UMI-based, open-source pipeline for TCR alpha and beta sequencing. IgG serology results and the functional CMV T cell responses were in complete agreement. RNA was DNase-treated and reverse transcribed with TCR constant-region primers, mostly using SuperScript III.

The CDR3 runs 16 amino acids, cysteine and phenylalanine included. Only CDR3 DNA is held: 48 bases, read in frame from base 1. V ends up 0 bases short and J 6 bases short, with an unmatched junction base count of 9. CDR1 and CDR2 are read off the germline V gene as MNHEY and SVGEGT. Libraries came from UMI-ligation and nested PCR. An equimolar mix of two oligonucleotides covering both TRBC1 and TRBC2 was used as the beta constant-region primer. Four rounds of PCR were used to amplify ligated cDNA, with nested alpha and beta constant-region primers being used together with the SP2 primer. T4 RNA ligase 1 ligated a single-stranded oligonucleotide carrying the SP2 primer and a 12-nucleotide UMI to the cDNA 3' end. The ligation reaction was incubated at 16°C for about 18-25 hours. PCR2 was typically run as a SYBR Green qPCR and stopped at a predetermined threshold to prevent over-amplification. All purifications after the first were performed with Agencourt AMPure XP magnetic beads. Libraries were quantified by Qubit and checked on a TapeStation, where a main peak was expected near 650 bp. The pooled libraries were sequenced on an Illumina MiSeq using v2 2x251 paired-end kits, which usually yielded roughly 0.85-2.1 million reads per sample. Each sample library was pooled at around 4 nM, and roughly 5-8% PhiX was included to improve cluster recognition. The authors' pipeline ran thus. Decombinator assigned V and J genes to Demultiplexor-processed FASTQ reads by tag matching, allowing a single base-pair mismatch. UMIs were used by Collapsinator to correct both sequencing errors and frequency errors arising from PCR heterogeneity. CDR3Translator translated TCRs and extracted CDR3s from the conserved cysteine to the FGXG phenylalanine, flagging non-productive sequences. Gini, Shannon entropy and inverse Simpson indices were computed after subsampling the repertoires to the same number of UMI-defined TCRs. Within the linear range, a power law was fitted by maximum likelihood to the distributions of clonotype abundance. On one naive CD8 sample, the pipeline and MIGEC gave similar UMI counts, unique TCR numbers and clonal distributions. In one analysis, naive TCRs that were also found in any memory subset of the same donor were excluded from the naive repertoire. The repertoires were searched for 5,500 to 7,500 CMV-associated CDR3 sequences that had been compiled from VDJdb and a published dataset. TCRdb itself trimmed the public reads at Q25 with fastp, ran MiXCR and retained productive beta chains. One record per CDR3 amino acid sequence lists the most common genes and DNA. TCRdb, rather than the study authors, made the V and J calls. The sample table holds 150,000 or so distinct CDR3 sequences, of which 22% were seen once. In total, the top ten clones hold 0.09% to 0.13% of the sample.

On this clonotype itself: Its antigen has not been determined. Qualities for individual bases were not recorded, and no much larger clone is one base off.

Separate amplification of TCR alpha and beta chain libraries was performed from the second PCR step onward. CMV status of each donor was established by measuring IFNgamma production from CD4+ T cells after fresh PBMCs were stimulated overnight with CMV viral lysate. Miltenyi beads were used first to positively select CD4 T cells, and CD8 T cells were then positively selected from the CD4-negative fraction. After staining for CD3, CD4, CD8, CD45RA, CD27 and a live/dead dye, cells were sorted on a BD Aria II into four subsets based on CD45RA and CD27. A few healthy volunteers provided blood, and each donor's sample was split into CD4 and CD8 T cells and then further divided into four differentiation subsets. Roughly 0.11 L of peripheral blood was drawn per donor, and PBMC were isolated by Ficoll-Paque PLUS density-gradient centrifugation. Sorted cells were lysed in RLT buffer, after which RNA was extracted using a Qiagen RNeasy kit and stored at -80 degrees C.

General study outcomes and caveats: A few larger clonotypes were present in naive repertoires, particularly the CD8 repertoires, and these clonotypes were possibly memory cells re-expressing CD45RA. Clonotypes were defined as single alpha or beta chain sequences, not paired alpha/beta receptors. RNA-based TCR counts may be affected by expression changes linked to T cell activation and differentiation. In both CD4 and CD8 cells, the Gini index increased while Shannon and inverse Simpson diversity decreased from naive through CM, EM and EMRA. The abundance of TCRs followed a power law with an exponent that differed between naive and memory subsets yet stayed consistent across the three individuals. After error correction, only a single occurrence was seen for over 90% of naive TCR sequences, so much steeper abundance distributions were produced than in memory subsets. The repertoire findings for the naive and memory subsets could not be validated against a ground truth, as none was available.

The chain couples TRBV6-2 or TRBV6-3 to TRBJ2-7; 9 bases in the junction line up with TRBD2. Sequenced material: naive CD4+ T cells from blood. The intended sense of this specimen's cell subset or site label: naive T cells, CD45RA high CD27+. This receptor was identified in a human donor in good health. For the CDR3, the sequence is CASSYSSSGRLGEQYF. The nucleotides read TGTGCCAGCAGTTACTCGTCGAGCGGGAGGCTGGGCGAGCAGTACTTC.